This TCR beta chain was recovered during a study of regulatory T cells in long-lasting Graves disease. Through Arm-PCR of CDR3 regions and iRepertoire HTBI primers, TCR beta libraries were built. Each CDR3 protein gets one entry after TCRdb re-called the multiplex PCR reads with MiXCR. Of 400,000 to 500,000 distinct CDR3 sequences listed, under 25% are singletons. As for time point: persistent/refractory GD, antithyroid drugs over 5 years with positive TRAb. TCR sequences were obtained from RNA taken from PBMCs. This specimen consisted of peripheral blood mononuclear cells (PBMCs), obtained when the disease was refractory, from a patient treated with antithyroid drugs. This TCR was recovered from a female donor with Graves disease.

Written as DNA, the CDR3 is TGTGCCAGCAGTTTACCTGTAAACACAGATACGCAGTATTTT. It yields the protein CASSLPVNTDTQYF. The chain uses TRBV12-3 or TRBV12-4 and TRBJ2-3, with unresolved D. The CDR3 spans 14 residues. Trimming pared 2 bases from V and 2 bases from J, leaving 8 bases between.